This T cell receptor (beta chain) was sequenced in a study of shared clonotypes between healthy human individuals (dated by TCRdb to 2020 to 2022). For the study in its entirety: The cohort comprised a couple of women and three men aged 18 to 49 years. Per donor, three plates each were used for CD4 naive and CD4 memory, two for CD8 naive, and one for CD8 memory. To estimate repertoire size and how much clonotypes are shared between individuals, the study performed deep sequencing of blood TCR repertoires from 4 to 6 healthy adults. Libraries were prepared and TCR repertoires were sequenced by different laboratories using diverse techniques, in order to increase sequencing depth and limit assay-specific biases. Leukapheresis yielded between about 0.94 and 10 billion PBMCs per donor. Study-wide conclusions, independent of this receptor: Estimated clonotype richness was generally larger for naive than for memory subsets. Sampling was limited to blood, and TCR repertoires in tissue likely differ from TCR repertoires in blood. Incomplete sequencing was indicated by rarefaction of sorted-subset datasets, despite the large sequencing depth. Across a handful of donors, about 5.2% of naive CD4, approximately 4% of naive CD8, approximately 2.5% of memory CD4, and about 0.44% of memory CD8 clonotypes were shared. Higher generation probabilities were observed for clonotypes shared by all four sorted-subset donors than for non-shared clonotypes. Because the study included a small number of donors, the genetic and exposure-history diversity represented was limited. Based on pairwise subsampling, the degree of clonotype sharing among donors was expected to be affected by sequencing depth.

On this clone: Its antigen remains undetermined. No much larger clone exists at a distance of one base, and base qualities are not known.

Donors were healthy HIV-negative adults with no recently reported acute infections or vaccinations. Only Caucasian adults living in Nashville, Tennessee, USA were represented among the donors. CD8 memory samples were composed of magnetically selected CD45RO+ cells combined with CCR7-negative CD45RA+ effector memory (TemRA) cells. Blood was obtained by leukapheresis, after which PBMCs were separated by Ficoll-Histopaque density gradient centrifugation and cryopreserved in liquid nitrogen vapor phase. Analytical flow cytometry was used to check the purity and quantity of every magnetically sorted T cell population. Genomic DNA was isolated from each sorted fraction and quantified by UV absorbance on a Nanodrop 2000c. CDR1 is given as LNHNV and CDR2 as YYDKDF, both from the germline V gene (reference sequence). Taken from cysteine to phenylalanine, the CDR3 has 16 residues. Only the CDR3 part of the read is kept: 48 bases, read in frame from the first base. V lost 5 bases and J lost 7 bases, and the count of bases not matched to a germline gene is 17.

Using the deep immunoSEQ assay, TCR CDR3 regions were amplified from genomic DNA by multiplex PCR. Extracted genomic DNA from each cell subset was distributed evenly across all wells of several immunoSEQ 96-well plates, and each plate was treated as a replicate. For sorted subsets, each replicate PCR was loaded with 200 to 250 ng genomic DNA, equivalent to 25,000 to 35,000 T cell genomes. Purified libraries were measured with a Qubit 3.0 fluorometer, size-checked on a Bioanalyzer 2100, and measured again with the KAPA Library Quantification kit. Each immunoSEQ 96-well plate was sequenced on its own single-read 150-cycle Illumina NextSeq 550 flow cell. The authors processed their data as follows. Because only junctional sequences without quality scores were contained in the immunoSEQ output, filtering matching that applied to full-length reads could not be performed. Sequences were annotated with PyIR, a Python wrapper for IgBLAST v1.9, using IMGT germline references to assign V/J genes and CDR3. Reads were removed for weak V/J assignments (E-value above 1e-6), missing CDR3, stop codons, out-of-frame junctions, or ambiguous translated residues. V3J clonotypes were defined by identical inferred V gene, J gene, and CDR3 amino acid sequence. To compute the percentage overlap between repertoires, the number of shared unique clonotypes was divided by the size of the smaller repertoire. RTK rarefaction, the Chao1 estimator, and Recon v2.1 estimates of unobserved clonotypes were used to assess repertoire richness. Generation probabilities for all TCRbeta clonotypes obtained by the gDNA method from four donors were computed using OLGA. In its TCRdb copy, this immuneACCESS table keeps in-frame sequences only and misses some clones. Where compared with another copy, unresolved V genes explain less than half of these, and the others have no known cause. Clonal size and the V and J genes are those of that table, whereas D and trimming came from the DNA. The table for this sample lists a few hundred thousand clones; around 87% of them were counted only once. The ten largest clones represent roughly 17% of the sample.

Sequenced sample: memory CD8+ T cells sorted from blood. The cell subset or site label of this sample denotes: CD45RO+ cells pooled with CCR7-negative TemRA cells. Recombination joined TRBV15 with TRBJ2-7; a stretch of 7 junction bases matches TRBD2. The receptor's source is a man younger than 35 in good health. The CDR3 has the sequence CATSPRDGRAPGEQYF. The DNA reads as follows: TGTGCCACCAGCCCACGGGATGGGAGGGCCCCGGGGGAGCAGTACTTC.